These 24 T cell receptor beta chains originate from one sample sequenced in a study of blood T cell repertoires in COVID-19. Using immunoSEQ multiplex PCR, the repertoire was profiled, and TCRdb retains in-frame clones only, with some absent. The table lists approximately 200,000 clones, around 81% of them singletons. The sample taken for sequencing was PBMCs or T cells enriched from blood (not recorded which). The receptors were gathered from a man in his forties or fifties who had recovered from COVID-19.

The CDR3 reads CASSYRQSTDTQYF. CDR3 in DNA: TGCGCCAGCAGTTATCGACAGAGCACAGATACGCAGTATTTT. The V and J genes are TRBV10-1 and TRBJ2-3, with D maybe TRBD1 (5 bases). The CDR3 has 14 residues. V lost 5 bases and J 0 bases, leaving 9 bases between the germline ends. Germline-derived CDR1 and CDR2 are WNHNN and SYGVQD (reference sequence).

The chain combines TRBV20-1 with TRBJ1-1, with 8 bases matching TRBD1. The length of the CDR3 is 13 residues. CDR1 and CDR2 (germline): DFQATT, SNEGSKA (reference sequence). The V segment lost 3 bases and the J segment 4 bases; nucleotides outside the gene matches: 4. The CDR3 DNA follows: TGCAGTGCTAGTCCGACAGGGGTCACTGAAGCTTTCTTT. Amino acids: CSASPTGVTEAFF.

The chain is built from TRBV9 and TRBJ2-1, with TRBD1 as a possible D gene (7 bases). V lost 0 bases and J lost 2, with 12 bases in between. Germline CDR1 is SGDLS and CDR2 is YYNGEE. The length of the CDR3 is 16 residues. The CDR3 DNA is TGTGCCAGCAGCGTAGGGGCAGGGGGGACCTACAATGAGCAGTTCTTC. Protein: CASSVGAGGTYNEQFF. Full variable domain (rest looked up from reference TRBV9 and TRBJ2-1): DSGVTQTPKHLITATGQRVTLRCSPRSGDLSVYWYQQSLDQGLQFLIQYYNGEERAKGNILERFSAQQFPDLHSELNLSSLELGDSALYFCASSVGAGGTYNEQFFGPGTRLTVL.

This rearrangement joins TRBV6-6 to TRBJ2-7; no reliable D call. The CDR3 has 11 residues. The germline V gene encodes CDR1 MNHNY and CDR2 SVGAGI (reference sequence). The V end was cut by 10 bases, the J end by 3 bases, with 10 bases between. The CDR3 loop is CATRVLYEQYF. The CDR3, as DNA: TGTGCCACCCGAGTTCTCTACGAGCAGTACTTC.

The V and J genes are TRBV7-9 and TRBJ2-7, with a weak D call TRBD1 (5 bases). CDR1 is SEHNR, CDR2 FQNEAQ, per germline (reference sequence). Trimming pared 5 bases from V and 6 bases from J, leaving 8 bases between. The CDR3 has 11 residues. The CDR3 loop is CASSRQSEQYF. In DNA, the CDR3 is TGTGCCAGCAGCCGACAGAGCGAGCAGTACTTC.

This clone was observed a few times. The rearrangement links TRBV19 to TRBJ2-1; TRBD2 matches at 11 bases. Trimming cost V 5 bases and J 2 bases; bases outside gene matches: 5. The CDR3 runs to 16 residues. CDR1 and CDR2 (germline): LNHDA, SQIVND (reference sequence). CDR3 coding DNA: TGTGCCAGTAGTGGGGGACTAGCGGTCGCCTACAATGAGCAGTTCTTC. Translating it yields CASSGGLAVAYNEQFF.

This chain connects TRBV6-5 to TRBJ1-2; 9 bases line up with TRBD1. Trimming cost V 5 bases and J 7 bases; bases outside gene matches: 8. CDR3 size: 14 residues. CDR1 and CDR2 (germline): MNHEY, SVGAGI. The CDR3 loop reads CASSRPTGGIGYTF. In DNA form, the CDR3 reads TGTGCCAGCAGTCGACCGACAGGGGGTATTGGCTACACCTTC.

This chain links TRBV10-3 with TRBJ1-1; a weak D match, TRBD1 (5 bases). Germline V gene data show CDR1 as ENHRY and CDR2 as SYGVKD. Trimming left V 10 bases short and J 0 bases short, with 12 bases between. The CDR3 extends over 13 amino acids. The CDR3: CASQGTLNTEAFF. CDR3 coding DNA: TGTGCCAGCCAGGGCACCTTGAACACTGAAGCTTTCTTT.

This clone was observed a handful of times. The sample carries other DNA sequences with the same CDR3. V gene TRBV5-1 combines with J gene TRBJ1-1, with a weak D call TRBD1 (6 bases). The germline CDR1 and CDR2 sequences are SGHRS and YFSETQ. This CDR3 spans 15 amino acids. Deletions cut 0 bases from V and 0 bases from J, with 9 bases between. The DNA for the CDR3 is TGCGCCAGCAGCTTGGCACCAGGGGTGAACACTGAAGCTTTCTTT. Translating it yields CASSLAPGVNTEAFF.

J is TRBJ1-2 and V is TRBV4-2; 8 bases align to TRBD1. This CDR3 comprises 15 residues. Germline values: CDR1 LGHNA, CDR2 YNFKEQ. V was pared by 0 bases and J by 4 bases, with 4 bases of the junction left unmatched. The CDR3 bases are TGTGCCAGCAGCCAAGATCGGGGGACAGGCTATGGCTACACCTTC. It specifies CASSQDRGTGYGYTF.

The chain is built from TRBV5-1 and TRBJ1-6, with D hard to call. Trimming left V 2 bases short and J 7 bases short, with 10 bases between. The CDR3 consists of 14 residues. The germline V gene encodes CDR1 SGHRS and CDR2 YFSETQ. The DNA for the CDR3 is TGCGCCAGCAGCTTAGAGGTTCCCAATTCACCCCTCCACTTT. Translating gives CASSLEVPNSPLHF.

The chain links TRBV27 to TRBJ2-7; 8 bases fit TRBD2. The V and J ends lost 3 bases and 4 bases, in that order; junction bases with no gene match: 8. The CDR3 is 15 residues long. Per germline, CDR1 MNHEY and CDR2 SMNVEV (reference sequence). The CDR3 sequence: CASSFSESGGYEQYF. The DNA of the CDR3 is TGTGCCAGCAGTTTTTCGGAATCGGGGGGGTACGAGCAGTACTTC.

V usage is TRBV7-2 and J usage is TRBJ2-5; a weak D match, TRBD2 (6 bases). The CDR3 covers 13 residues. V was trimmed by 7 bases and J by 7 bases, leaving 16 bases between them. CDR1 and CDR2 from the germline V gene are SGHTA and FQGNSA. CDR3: CASILGTGRTQYF. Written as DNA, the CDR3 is TGTGCCAGCATCCTCGGGACCGGGAGGACCCAGTACTTC.

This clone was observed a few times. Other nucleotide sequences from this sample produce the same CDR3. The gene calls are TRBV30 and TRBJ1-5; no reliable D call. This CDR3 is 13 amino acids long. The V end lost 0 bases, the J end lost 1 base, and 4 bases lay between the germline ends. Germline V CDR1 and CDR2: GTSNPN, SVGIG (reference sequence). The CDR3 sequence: CAWSVRSNQPQHF. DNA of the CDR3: TGTGCCTGGAGTGTTCGGAGCAATCAGCCCCAGCATTTT.

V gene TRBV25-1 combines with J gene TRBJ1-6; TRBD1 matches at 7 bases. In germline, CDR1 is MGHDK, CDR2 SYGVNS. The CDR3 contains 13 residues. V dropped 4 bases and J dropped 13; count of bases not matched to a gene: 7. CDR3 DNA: TGTGCCAGCAGTGGGAGGGACAGAGGCCCCCTCCACTTT. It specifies CASSGRDRGPLHF. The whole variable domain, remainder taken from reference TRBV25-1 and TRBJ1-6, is EADIYQTPRYLVIGTGKKITLECSQTMGHDKMYWYQQDPGMELHLIHYSYGVNSTEKGDLSSESTVSRIRTEHFPLTLESARPSHTSQYLCASSGRDRGPLHFGNGTRLTVT.

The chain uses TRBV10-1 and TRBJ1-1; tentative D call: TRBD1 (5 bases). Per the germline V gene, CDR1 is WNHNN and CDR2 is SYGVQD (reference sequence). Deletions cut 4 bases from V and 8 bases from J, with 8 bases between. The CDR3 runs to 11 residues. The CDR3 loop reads CASSGQGEAFF. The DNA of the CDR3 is TGCGCCAGCAGTGGGCAGGGAGAAGCTTTCTTT.

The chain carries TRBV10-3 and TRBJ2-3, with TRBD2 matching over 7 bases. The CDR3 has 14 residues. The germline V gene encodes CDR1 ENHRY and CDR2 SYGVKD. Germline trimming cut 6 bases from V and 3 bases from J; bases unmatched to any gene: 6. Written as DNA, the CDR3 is TGTGCCATCAGCCGAAGCGGGGATACAGATACGCAGTATTTT. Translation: CAISRSGDTDTQYF.

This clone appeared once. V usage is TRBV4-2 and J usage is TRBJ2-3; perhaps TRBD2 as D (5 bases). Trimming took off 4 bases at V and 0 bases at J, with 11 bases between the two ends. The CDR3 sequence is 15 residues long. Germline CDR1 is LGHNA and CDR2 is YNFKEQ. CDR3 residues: CASSRGGSSTDTQYF. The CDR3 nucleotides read TGTGCCAGCAGCCGCGGTGGGAGCAGCACAGATACGCAGTATTTT.

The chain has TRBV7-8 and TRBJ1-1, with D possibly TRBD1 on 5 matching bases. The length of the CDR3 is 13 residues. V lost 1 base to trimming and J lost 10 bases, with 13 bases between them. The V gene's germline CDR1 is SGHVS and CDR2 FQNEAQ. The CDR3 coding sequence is TGTGCCAGCAGCTTAGGACAGAAAGCAGTAGCTTTCTTT. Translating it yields CASSLGQKAVAFF.

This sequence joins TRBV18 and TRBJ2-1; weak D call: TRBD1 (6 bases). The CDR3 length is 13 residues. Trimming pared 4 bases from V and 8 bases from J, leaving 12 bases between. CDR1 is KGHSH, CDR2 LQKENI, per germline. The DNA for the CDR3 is TGTGCCAGCTCACGGGGGCTGGAAGATGAGCAGTTCTTC. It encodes CASSRGLEDEQFF.

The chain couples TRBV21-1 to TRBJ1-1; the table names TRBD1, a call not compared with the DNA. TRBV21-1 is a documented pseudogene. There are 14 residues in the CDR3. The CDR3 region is CASSKALPGPKAFF. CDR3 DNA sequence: TGTGCCAGCAGCAAAGCGCTGCCAGGCCCTAAAGCTTTCTTT.

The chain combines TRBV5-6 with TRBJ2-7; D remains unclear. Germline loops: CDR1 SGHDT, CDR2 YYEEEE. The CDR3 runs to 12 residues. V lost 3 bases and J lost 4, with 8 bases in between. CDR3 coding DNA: TGTGCCAGCAGCTACGCGGCTTACGAGCAGTACTTC. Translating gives CASSYAAYEQYF. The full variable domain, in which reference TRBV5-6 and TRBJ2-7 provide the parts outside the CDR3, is DAGVTQSPTHLIKTRGQQVTLRCSPKSGHDTVSWYQQALGQGPQFIFQYYEEEERQRGNFPDRFSGHQFPNYSSELNVNALLLGDSALYLCASSYAAYEQYFGPGTRLTVT.

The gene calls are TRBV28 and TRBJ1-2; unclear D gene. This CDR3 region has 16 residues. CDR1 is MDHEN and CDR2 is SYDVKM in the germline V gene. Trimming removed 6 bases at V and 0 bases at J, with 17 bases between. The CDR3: CASSPGGSLANYGYTF. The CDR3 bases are TGTGCCAGCAGCCCGGGAGGGAGTCTTGCTAACTATGGCTACACCTTC.

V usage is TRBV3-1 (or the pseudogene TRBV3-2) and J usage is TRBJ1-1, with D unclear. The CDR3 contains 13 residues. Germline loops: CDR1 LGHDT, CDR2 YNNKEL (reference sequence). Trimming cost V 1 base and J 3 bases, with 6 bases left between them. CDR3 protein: CASSQVQYTEAFF. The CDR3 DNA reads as TGTGCCAGCAGCCAAGTTCAGTACACTGAAGCTTTCTTT.